Below are 9 T cell receptor beta chains sequenced from a single sample in a study of response to subunit inactivated influenza vaccine. TCRdb itself ran the RT-PCR reads through MiXCR, one entry per CDR3 protein. The sample includes more than 550,000 distinct CDR3 sequences, approximately 11% of them seen just once. These same data were also listed under a study on T cells expressing NK-cell markers. This second study notes: Beta-chain TCR cDNA was generated via 5'RACE template switching with UMIs.

Sequencing was performed on PBMCs from blood, taken on the day of vaccination. The receptors were sampled from a man aged 50 or older who received an inactivated influenza vaccine.

There are many counts of this clonotype. The CDR3 reads CASSSLEYQETQYF. The DNA of the CDR3 is TGTGCCAGCAGCTCCCTAGAGTACCAAGAGACCCAGTACTTC. This chain connects TRBV12-3 or TRBV12-4 to TRBJ2-5; D is uncertain. This CDR3 comprises 14 residues. Trimming took off 6 bases at V and 0 bases at J, with 11 bases between the two ends.

This rearrangement joins TRBV12-3 or TRBV12-4 to TRBJ1-2; D not certain. This CDR3 comprises 13 residues. V dropped 1 base and J dropped 5 bases, with 8 bases sitting between them. For the CDR3, the DNA is TGTGCCAGCAGTTTAGATGGGGTATATGGCTACACCTTC. Translating gives CASSLDGVYGYTF.

This clonotype appeared a few times. V and J are TRBV27 and TRBJ2-3, with 9 bases aligning to TRBD1. CDR1 and CDR2 from the germline V gene are MNHEY and SMNVEV (reference sequence). The V segment lost 5 bases and the J segment 2 bases; nucleotides outside the gene matches: 5. This CDR3 spans 15 amino acids. This CDR3 reads CASSIGQGNTDTQYF. The DNA of the CDR3 is TGTGCCAGCAGTATCGGACAGGGGAACACAGATACGCAGTATTTT.

In its sample, this clonotype was seen a few times. The chain recombines TRBV5-6 with TRBJ1-4; D perhaps matches TRBD1 (6 bases). From germline, CDR1 is SGHDT and CDR2 YYEEEE. The CDR3 loop spans 15 amino acids. The V and J ends lost 2 bases and 5 bases respectively, with 13 bases between them. Here the CDR3 DNA reads TGTGCCAGCAGCTTCATGACAGGCGGAAATGAAAAACTGTTTTTT. Protein product: CASSFMTGGNEKLFF.

In its sample, this clonotype was seen many times. The chain uses TRBV7-9 and TRBJ2-7; 8 nucleotides match TRBD1. The V gene's germline CDR1 is SEHNR and CDR2 FQNEAQ (reference sequence). The V and J ends lost 3 bases and 3 bases, in that order; junction bases with no gene match: 7. There are 15 residues in the CDR3. The DNA for the CDR3 is TGTGCCAGCAGCTTCGACGGGACAGGTATCTACGAGCAGTACTTC. Encoded protein: CASSFDGTGIYEQYF.

This clonotype was detected a few times. The chain has TRBV12-3 or TRBV12-4 and TRBJ1-6; TRBD1 agrees at 8 bases. This CDR3 has 16 amino acids. V was clipped by 4 bases and J by 7 bases; unmatched bases: 9. The CDR3 spells CASSSPQGAWNSPLHF. The CDR3 DNA follows: TGTGCCAGCAGTTCCCCCCAGGGGGCATGGAATTCACCCCTCCACTTT.

This clonotype was found a few times. The chain combines TRBV28 with TRBJ2-7; 12 nucleotides match TRBD2. Germline-derived CDR1 and CDR2 are MDHEN and SYDVKM. Trimming cost V 6 bases and J 5 bases; bases outside gene matches: 14. The length of the CDR3 is 17 residues. The CDR3 bases are TGTGCCAGCAGAACCGACCTAGCGGGAGGGCCTGTCGACGAGCAGTACTTC. This gives the protein CASRTDLAGGPVDEQYF.

The chain carries TRBV7-9 and TRBJ1-2; D gene unclear. The CDR3 runs 17 residues. V lost 4 bases and J lost 0, with 18 bases in between. Germline assignment: CDR1 SEHNR and CDR2 FQNEAQ (reference sequence). The CDR3 region has the DNA TGTGCCAGCAGCTCAACCCCTCTCCTCGCGGCTAACTATGGCTACACCTTC. It codes for CASSSTPLLAANYGYTF.

The chain recombines TRBV5-6 with TRBJ1-1; D is ambiguous. Germline-derived CDR1 and CDR2 are SGHDT and YYEEEE. The CDR3 has 13 amino acids. Trimming took 2 bases from V and 0 from J, leaving 5 bases between them. This chain's CDR3 is CASSFYLNTEAFF. The CDR3 DNA sequence: TGTGCCAGCAGCTTTTATTTGAACACTGAAGCTTTCTTT.